This entry features one T cell receptor (beta chain) sequence. No antigen is known for it. The repertoire was sequenced with immunoSEQ multiplex PCR; TCRdb's copy has only in-frame clones and lacks some. The data hold 150,000 to 200,000 clones, with more than 80% observed a single time. The sample belongs to a study of T cell responses to AZD1222 COVID-19 vaccine. The wider study: It was second doses at about 4 or about 12 weeks that were pooled. Whole-study findings and limits: Among the donors, most were white British and more were female, and clonal diversity was possibly underestimated. Baseline serostatus was positive in only six AZD1222 recipients. The study found vaccine-associated CD4 TCRs spanning spike, dominant at 160-218 and 743-854.

The receptor was isolated from an adult in good health. The sequenced sample was peripheral blood, obtained on day 0 of AZD1222 vaccination.

In DNA, the CDR3 is TGTGCCAGCTCCTCCACAGGGAAGGTTGCCGGGGAGCTGTTTTTT. Translating it yields CASSSTGKVAGELFF. This sequence joins TRBV2 and TRBJ2-2, with D possibly matching TRBD1 (6 bases). The V end lost 8 bases, the J end lost 6 bases, and 19 bases lay between the germline ends. The length of the CDR3 is 15 residues. The germline V gene has CDR1 SNHLY and CDR2 FYNNEI.